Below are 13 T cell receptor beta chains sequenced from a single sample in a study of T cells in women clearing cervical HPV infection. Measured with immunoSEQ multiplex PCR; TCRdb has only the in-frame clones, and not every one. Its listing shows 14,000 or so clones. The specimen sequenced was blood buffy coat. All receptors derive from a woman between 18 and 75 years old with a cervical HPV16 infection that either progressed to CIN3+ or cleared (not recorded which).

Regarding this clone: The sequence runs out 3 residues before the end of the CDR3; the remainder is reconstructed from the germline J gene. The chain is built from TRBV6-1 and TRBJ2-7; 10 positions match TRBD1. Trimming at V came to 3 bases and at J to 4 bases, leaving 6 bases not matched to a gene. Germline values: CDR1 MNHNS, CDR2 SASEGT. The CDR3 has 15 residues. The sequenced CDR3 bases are TGTGCCAGCAGTGATGGGGGACAGGGGATTTACGAG. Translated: CASSDGGQGIYE. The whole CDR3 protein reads CASSDGGQGIYEQYF.

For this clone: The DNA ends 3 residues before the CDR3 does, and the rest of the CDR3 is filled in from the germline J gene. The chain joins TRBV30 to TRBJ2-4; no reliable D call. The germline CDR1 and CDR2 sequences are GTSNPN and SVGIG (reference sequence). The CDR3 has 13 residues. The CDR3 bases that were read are TGTGCCTGGAGACCGGATAGCAATCAGCCT. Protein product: CAWRPDSNQP. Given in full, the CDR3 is CAWRPDSNQPQYF.

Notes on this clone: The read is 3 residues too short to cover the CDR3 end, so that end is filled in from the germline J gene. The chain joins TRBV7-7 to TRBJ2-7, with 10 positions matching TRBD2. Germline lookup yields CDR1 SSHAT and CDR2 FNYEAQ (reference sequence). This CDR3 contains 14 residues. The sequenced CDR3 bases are TGTGCTAGGAGCTTAGGGCTAGCGGGGGACGAG. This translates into CARSLGLAGDE. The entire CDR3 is CARSLGLAGDEQYF.

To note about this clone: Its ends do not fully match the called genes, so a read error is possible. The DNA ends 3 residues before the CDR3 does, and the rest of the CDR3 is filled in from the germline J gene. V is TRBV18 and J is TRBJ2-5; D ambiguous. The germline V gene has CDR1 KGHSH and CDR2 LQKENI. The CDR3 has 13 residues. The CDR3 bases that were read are TGTGCCAACTCACCACCCCCTCAAGAGACC. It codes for CANSPPPQET. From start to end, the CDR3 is CANSPPPQETQYF.

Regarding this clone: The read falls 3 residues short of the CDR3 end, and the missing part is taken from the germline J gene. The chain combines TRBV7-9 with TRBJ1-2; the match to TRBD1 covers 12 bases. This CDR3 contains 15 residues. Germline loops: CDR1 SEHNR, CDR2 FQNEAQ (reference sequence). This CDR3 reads CASSTGDRGRNDYTF. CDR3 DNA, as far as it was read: TGTGCCAGCAGCACCGGGGACAGGGGGCGAAATGAC.

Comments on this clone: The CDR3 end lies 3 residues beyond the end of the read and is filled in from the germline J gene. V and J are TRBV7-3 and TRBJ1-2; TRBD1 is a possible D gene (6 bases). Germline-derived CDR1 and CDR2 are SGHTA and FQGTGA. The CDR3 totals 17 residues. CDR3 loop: CASSPAPLAGAPGDYTF. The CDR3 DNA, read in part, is TGTGCCAGCAGCCCTGCCCCACTAGCGGGGGCGCCAGGGGAC.

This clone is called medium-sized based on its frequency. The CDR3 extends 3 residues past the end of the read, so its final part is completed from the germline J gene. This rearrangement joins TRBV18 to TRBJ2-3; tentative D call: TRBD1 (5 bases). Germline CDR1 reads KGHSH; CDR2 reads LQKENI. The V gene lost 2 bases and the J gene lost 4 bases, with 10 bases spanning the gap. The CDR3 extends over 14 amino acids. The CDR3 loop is CASSPSQGSDTQYF. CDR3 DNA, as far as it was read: TGTGCCAGCTCACCATCGCAGGGCTCAGATACG. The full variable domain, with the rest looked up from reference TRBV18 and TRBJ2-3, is NAGVMQNPRHLVRRRGQEARLRCSPMKGHSHVYWYRQLPEEGLKFMVYLQKENIIDESGMPKERFSAEFPKEGPSILRIQQVVRGDSAAYFCASSPSQGSDTQYFGPGTRLTVL.

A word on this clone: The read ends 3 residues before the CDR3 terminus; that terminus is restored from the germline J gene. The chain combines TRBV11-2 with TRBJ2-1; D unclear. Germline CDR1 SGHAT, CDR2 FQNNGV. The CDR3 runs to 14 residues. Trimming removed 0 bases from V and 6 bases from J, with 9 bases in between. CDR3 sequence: CASSLDLKGNEQFF. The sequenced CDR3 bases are TGTGCCAGCAGCTTAGATCTTAAAGGCAATGAG.

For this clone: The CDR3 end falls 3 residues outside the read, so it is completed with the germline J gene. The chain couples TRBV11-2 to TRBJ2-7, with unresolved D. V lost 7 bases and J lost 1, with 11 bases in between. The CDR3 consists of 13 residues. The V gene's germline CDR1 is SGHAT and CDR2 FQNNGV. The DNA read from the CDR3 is TGTGCCAGCACTGACACCTTGTCCTACGAG. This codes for CASTDTLSYE. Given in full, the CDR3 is CASTDTLSYEQYF.

CDR3 DNA (partial): TGTGCCAGCGGTACATCAGGGGACACCGGGGAG. This encodes CASGTSGDTGE. The whole CDR3 protein reads CASGTSGDTGELFF. The gene calls are TRBV28 and TRBJ2-2; possibly TRBD1 for D (6 bases). Coverage ceases 3 residues before the CDR3 finishes, and the germline J gene fills in the end. Germline V gives CDR1 MDHEN, CDR2 SYDVKM. Trimming removed 8 bases from V and 3 bases from J, with 13 bases in between. This CDR3 contains 14 residues.

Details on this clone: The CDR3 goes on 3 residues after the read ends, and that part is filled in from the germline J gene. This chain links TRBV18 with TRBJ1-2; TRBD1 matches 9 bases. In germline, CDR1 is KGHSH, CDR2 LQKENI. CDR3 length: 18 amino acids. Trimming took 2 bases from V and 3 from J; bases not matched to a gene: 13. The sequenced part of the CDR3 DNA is TGTGCCAGCTCACCAAAAAATAGCGGGACAGGGATAGACTATGGC. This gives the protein CASSPKNSGTGIDYG. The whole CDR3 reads CASSPKNSGTGIDYGYTF.

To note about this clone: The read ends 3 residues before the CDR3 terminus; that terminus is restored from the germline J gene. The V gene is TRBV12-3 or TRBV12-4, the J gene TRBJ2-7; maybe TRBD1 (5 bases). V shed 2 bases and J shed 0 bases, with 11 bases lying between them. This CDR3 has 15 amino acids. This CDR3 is CASSLSWTPSYEQYF. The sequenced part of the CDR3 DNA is TGTGCCAGCAGTTTAAGCTGGACACCCTCCTACGAG.

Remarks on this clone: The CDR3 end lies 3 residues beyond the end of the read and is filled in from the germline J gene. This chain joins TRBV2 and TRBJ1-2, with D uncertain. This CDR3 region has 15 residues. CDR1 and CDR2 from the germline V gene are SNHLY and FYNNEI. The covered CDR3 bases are TGTGCCAGCAGTGATGAAGTAGCGGTGACAAATGAC. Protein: CASSDEVAVTND. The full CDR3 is CASSDEVAVTNDYTF.